This T cell receptor (beta chain) was documented in a study of cytomegalovirus exposure and HLA in healthy donors. The primer mix had 60 Vbeta and 13 Jbeta primers. Produced via immunoSEQ multiplex PCR; TCRdb's table is partial and in-frame only. The repertoire consists of roughly 180,000 clones, with over 60% occurring once and the leading ten covering 1.5% to 2%. The receptor's source is a man between 18 and 35 years old in good health and CMV-seronegative. The material sequenced was PBMCs.

CDR3: CASNAGWNTEAFF. The CDR3 DNA is TGTGCCAGCAATGCAGGGTGGAACACTGAAGCTTTCTTT. The chain joins TRBV2 to TRBJ1-1, with D perhaps matching TRBD1 (5 bases). Germline lookup yields CDR1 SNHLY and CDR2 FYNNEI. V lost 7 bases to trimming and J lost 1 base, with 10 bases between them. The CDR3 has 13 amino acids. Together with reference TRBV2 and TRBJ1-1, the CDR3 gives the full variable domain: EPEVTQTPSHQVTQMGQEVILRCVPISNHLYFYWYRQILGQKVEFLVSFYNNEISEKSEIFDDQFSVERPDGSNFTLKIRSTKLEDSAMYFCASNAGWNTEAFFGQGTRLTVV.